This record concerns one T cell receptor (beta chain) sequence. The antigen is undetermined. The source of the sample is a study of T cell responses to AZD1222 COVID-19 vaccine. Regarding the study as a whole: Donors skewed white British and female; clonal diversity was possibly underestimated. At baseline, seropositivity was found in only a handful of AZD1222 recipients.

Profiling relied on immunoSEQ multiplex PCR, and the TCRdb table lists in-frame clones only, not all of them. The sample consists of about 110,000 clones, 90% to 95% of them appearing once. The V end lost 2 bases, the J end lost 0 bases, and 5 bases lay between the germline ends. The length of the CDR3 is 14 residues. The V gene's germline CDR1 is GTSNPN and CDR2 SVGIG (reference sequence). The material was peripheral blood, obtained on day 0 of AZD1222 vaccination. This TCR was sampled from an adult in good health. The rearrangement uses TRBV30 and TRBJ1-6; D not resolved. The CDR3 region has the DNA TGTGCCTGGAGTAAAAGCTCCTATAATTCACCCCTCCACTTT. This encodes CAWSKSSYNSPLHF.